This T cell receptor beta chain was sequenced in a study of naive and memory T cell subsets. The study's findings and limits: Especially in CD8 cells, naive repertoires contained a few larger clonotypes, possibly CD45RA-re-expressing memory cells.

This CDR3 is built from 15 residues. Per the germline V gene, CDR1 is SGHRS and CDR2 is YFSETQ. With 0 bases removed from V and 1 base from J, the gap between germline ends came to 9 bases. The beta constant-region primer was an equimolar mix of two oligonucleotides covering TRBC1 and TRBC2. Four rounds of PCR amplified the ligated cDNA using nested alpha and beta constant-region primers plus SP2. TCRdb analysed the UMI-ligation and nested PCR reads with MiXCR anew, one entry per CDR3 protein. The table records some 150,000 distinct CDR3 sequences, around 15% of them present only once. This clonotype was counted a few times. Its target is not known.

The receptor comes from a human donor in good health. This sequence joins TRBV5-1 and TRBJ2-3; D remains ambiguous. Sequenced: naive CD4+ T cells from blood. DNA of the CDR3: TGCGCCAGCAGCTTGGCAGGCCTCCGCACAGATACGCAGTATTTT. Protein product: CASSLAGLRTDTQYF.